These 18 T cell receptor beta chains were all obtained from the same sample, sequenced in a study of molecular identifiers for immune sequencing clone quantification (dated by TCRdb to 2017 to 2018). Libraries were prepared through PCR. Reads for this sample came from an Illumina HiSeq 4000. In TCRdb, the public reads were trimmed at Q25 with fastp and aligned with MiXCR, with productive beta chains retained. Under each unique CDR3 protein, matching rows form one entry showing the most common genes and DNA. The sample table records about 320,000 distinct CDR3 sequences; about 20% of these occur just once. The ten largest clones take up about 0.79% of the sample. Material: naive CD8+ T cells from blood, with Jurkat cell RNA spiked in. Interpreted using the paper, the cell subset or site label stands for: FACS-sorted CD8+CD4-CCR7+CD45RA+ naive T cells. The receptors were gathered from a human donor in good health. Some libraries in this study had Jurkat cell RNA spiked in.

This clonotype was observed many times. The chain is built from TRBV11-3 and TRBJ2-3, with TRBD1 as a possible D gene (6 bases). Looked up from germline, CDR1 is SGHNT and CDR2 is YENEEA. V lost 2 bases and J lost 2, with 11 bases in between. The CDR3 extends over 15 amino acids. The CDR3 is CASSLNREFTDTQYF. In DNA form, the CDR3 reads TGTGCCAGCAGCTTAAACAGGGAGTTCACAGATACGCAGTATTTT.

This clonotype was seen many times. The rearrangement uses TRBV4-1 and TRBJ2-3; D remains unclear. Looked up from germline, CDR1 is MGHRA and CDR2 is YSYEKL. The CDR3 has 15 amino acids. V lost 5 bases to trimming and J lost 2 bases, with 14 bases between them. The CDR3 nucleotides are TGCGCCAGCAGCAGTGCTGGGTCCCACACAGATACGCAGTATTTT. It yields the protein CASSSAGSHTDTQYF.

This clonotype has ten or more counts. The junction departs from the called germline gene at one end, perhaps through a read error. The chain is built from TRBV27 and TRBJ2-7, with D unresolved. The CDR3 has 12 residues. Germline V lookup: CDR1 MNHEY, CDR2 SMNVEV (reference sequence). DNA for the CDR3: TGTGCCAGCAGCTTATCCGGCTACGAGCAGTACTTC. Translation: CASSLSGYEQYF.

This clonotype has only a few counts. The V and J genes are TRBV7-9 and TRBJ2-7; D is unresolved. The V gene's germline CDR1 is SEHNR and CDR2 FQNEAQ (reference sequence). The CDR3 sequence is 14 residues long. V shed 5 bases and J shed 5 bases, with 16 bases lying between them. For the CDR3, the DNA is TGTGCCAGCAGCCCGTCCTCTAAGGCGGACGAGCAGTACTTC. Protein product: CASSPSSKADEQYF.

This clonotype was observed many times. The chain is built from TRBV7-6 and TRBJ2-4; 7 bases match TRBD1. J was trimmed by 8 bases and V by 5 bases; bases with no gene match: 21. This CDR3 contains 18 residues. Germline lookup yields CDR1 SGHVS and CDR2 FNYEAQ. The CDR3 loop reads CASSPSMTGQYPLDIQYF. Written as DNA, the CDR3 is TGTGCCAGCAGCCCGTCGATGACAGGGCAATACCCTTTGGACATTCAGTACTTC.

This clonotype was picked up many times. The V call is TRBV4-3, the J call TRBJ1-3, with 9 positions matching TRBD1. CDR3 size: 18 residues. From germline, CDR1 is LGHNA and CDR2 YSLEER. The J segment lost 0 bases and the V segment lost 0 bases, leaving 6 bases of the junction unmatched. The CDR3 nucleotides are TGCGCCAGCAGCCAAGATCTCGGGACAGGGCCCTCTGGAAACACCATATATTTT. This codes for CASSQDLGTGPSGNTIYF.

The sample holds many counts of this clonotype. The chain links TRBV28 to TRBJ1-1; 10 bases agree with TRBD1. The CDR3 consists of 14 residues. Germline CDR1 is MDHEN and CDR2 is SYDVKM. Trimming at V came to 4 bases and at J to 6 bases, leaving 5 bases not matched to a gene. The CDR3 DNA sequence: TGTGCCAGCAGTTCCAGACAGGGGGCCCCTGAAGCTTTCTTT. It codes for CASSSRQGAPEAFF.

The gene calls are TRBV7-2 and TRBJ2-1; 9 bases fit TRBD2. The CDR3 is made up of 16 amino acids. The germline CDR1 and CDR2 sequences are SGHTA and FQGNSA. J gave up 6 bases and V 1 base, and 7 bases lay outside the gene matches. CDR3 amino acids: CASSLGAGGRGNEQFF. The CDR3 nucleotides are TGTGCCAGCAGCTTAGGAGCGGGAGGCCGGGGCAATGAGCAGTTCTTC.

Comments on this clonotype: The conserved phenylalanine or tryptophan normally closing the CDR3 is absent here, so this likely arose from a read error. The J gene is TRBJ1-4, the V gene TRBV28; D gene unclear. Trimming left V 6 bases short and J 3 bases short, with 14 bases between. The CDR3 has 15 residues. Per the germline V gene, CDR1 is MDHEN and CDR2 is SYDVKM. The CDR3, as DNA: TGTGCCAGCAGCTACTTCTCGGAGGCTAATGAAAAACTGTTTTCT. This translates into CASSYFSEANEKLFS.

On this clonotype itself: A much more abundant neighbour one base away suggests this may be a read error. In this CDR3 the conserved last residue, phenylalanine or tryptophan, is missing, so a read error is likely. The chain has TRBV14 and TRBJ1-1; D not certain. This CDR3 is built from 12 residues. Trimming removed 0 bases at V and 5 bases at J, with 4 bases between. From germline, CDR1 is SGHDN and CDR2 FVKESK. The CDR3 sequence: CASSQDSTEAFL. The CDR3 DNA sequence: TGTGCCAGCAGCCAAGATAGTACTGAAGCTTTCCTT.

On this clonotype itself: A much larger clone differs by one base, so this may be a read error. This chain connects TRBV29-1 to TRBJ2-7, with unresolved D. Germline CDR1 SQVTM, CDR2 ANQGSEA. This CDR3 region has 14 residues. V gave up 1 base and J gave up 0 bases, with 10 bases separating them. CDR3 coding DNA: TGCAGCGTTGAAGGGGCAGAAGCCTCCTACGAGCAGTACTTC. Its translation is CSVEGAEASYEQYF.

This clonotype was counted ten times or more. The chain uses TRBV7-8 and TRBJ2-3; D possibly corresponds to TRBD1 (5 bases). The germline CDR1 and CDR2 sequences are SGHVS and FQNEAQ. There are 21 residues in the CDR3. V lost 9 bases to trimming and J lost 0 bases, with 34 bases between them. This CDR3 is CARQGPWLVKKKKKSTDTQYF. The DNA of the CDR3 is TGTGCCAGGCAGGGTCCTTGGCTGGTAAAGAAGAAGAAGAAAAGCACAGATACGCAGTATTTT. The full variable domain, rest sourced from reference TRBV7-8 and TRBJ2-3, is GAGVSQSPRYKVAKRGQDVALRCDPISGHVSLFWYQQALGQGPEFLTYFQNEAQLDKSGLPSDRFFAERPEGSVSTLKIQRTQQEDSAVYLCARQGPWLVKKKKKSTDTQYFGPGTRLTVL.

As to this clonotype: The conserved phenylalanine or tryptophan normally closing the CDR3 is absent here, so this likely arose from a read error. This sequence joins TRBV20-1 and TRBJ2-1; the D gene is possibly TRBD2 (6 bases). The CDR3 runs 14 residues. The V end was cut by 0 bases, the J end by 8 bases, with 14 bases between. The germline CDR1 and CDR2 sequences are DFQATT and SNEGSKA (reference sequence). In DNA, the CDR3 is TGCAGTGCTAGAGATATGTCGGGAGCGCATGAGCAGTTCTCC. This codes for CSARDMSGAHEQFS.

This clonotype was detected many times. The chain recombines TRBV19 with TRBJ1-1; D uncertain. Germline V gives CDR1 LNHDA, CDR2 SQIVND (reference sequence). The CDR3 has 13 residues. The V and J ends lost 3 bases and 7 bases respectively, with 12 bases between them. The CDR3 region has the DNA TGTGCCAGTAGTATTGCTATCAGCAGTGAAGCTTTCTTT. It yields the protein CASSIAISSEAFF.

The sample holds a few counts of this clonotype. The chain recombines TRBV4-3 with TRBJ2-3; 7 bases match TRBD2. CDR1 is LGHNA and CDR2 is YSLEER in the germline V gene. The V segment lost 0 bases and the J segment 1 base; nucleotides outside the gene matches: 16. This CDR3 region has 20 residues. CDR3 DNA sequence: TGCGCCAGCAGCCAAGAGAAGGGGTTGGGCGGGAGCGGAGGCACAGATACGCAGTATTTT. Protein: CASSQEKGLGGSGGTDTQYF.

This clonotype has a count of ten or more. The chain couples TRBV7-9 to TRBJ1-2, with unresolved D. V lost 5 bases and J lost 4, with 20 bases in between. This CDR3 spans 16 amino acids. Germline CDR1 SEHNR, CDR2 FQNEAQ (reference sequence). The CDR3 DNA reads TGTGCCAGCAGCCACGCCGTCAGGATGTTCGGCTATGGCTACACCTTC. Amino acids: CASSHAVRMFGYGYTF. Using reference TRBV7-9 and TRBJ1-2 for the parts outside the CDR3, the full variable domain is DTGVSQNPRHKITKRGQNVTFRCDPISEHNRLYWYRQTLGQGPEFLTYFQNEAQLEKSRLLSDRFSAERPKGSFSTLEIQRTEQGDSAMYLCASSHAVRMFGYGYTFGSGTRLTVV.

In its sample, this clonotype was seen many times. The chain has TRBV6-5 and TRBJ2-1; the match to TRBD1 covers 7 bases. The ends lost 5 bases at V and 9 bases at J; junction bases unmatched: 19. CDR3 length: 17 residues. Per the germline V gene, CDR1 is MNHEY and CDR2 is SVGAGI. The CDR3 sequence is CASSHATGQAVLGEQFF. The CDR3, as DNA: TGTGCCAGCAGTCATGCGACCGGACAGGCAGTACTCGGTGAGCAGTTCTTC.

This clonotype was observed many times. V usage is TRBV19 and J usage is TRBJ1-1; 10 bases match TRBD1. This CDR3 comprises 18 residues. Germline V gene data show CDR1 as LNHDA and CDR2 as SQIVND (reference sequence). The junction had 19 bases not matched to a gene; V was cut back by 5 bases and J by 7 bases. Here the CDR3 reads CASSAISGTGVPKGEAFF. The CDR3 bases are TGTGCCAGTAGTGCTATTTCCGGGACAGGGGTCCCCAAGGGTGAAGCTTTCTTT.